The present TCR beta chain was sequenced within a study of T cell responses to AZD1222 COVID-19 vaccine. Whole-study findings and limits: Baseline testing showed seropositivity in only a handful of AZD1222 recipients.

V was shortened by 0 bases and J by 4 bases, with 9 bases between the two germline ends. CDR1 LNHDA and CDR2 SQIVND come from the germline V gene (reference sequence). This CDR3 is built from 14 residues. Comments on this clone: Its antigen is undetermined.

Sequenced by immunoSEQ multiplex PCR; TCRdb stores in-frame clones only, minus some. This sample yields 130,000 to 150,000 clones, of which 85% to 95% are seen a single time; 2.5% to 3% belongs to the top ten. This chain joins TRBV19 and TRBJ1-1, with no clear D. This sequence originates from an adult in good health. Material: peripheral blood, obtained on day 0 of MenACWY control vaccination. The CDR3 region is CASSIDAGTTEAFF. The CDR3 nucleotides are TGTGCCAGTAGTATAGATGCGGGAACCACTGAAGCTTTCTTT.